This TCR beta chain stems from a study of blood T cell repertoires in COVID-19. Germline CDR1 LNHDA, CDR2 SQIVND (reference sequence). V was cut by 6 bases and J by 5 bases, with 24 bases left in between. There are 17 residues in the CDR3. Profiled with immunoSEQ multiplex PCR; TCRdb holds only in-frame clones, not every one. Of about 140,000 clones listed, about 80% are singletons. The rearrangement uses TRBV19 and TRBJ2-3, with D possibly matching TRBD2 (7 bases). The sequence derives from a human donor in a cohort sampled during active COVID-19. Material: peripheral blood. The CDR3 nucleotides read TGTGCCAGTAGCATCACTAGGGGGGGGGCCGCAGAAGATACGCAGTATTTT. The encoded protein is CASSITRGGAAEDTQYF.